The 29 T cell receptor beta chains given below trace back to one sample, sequenced in a study of T-cell reconstitution after alpha-beta-depleted transplantation in children. The authors prepared the TCRbeta library with unique molecular identifiers. Via MiXCR, TCRdb re-called the PCR reads, giving one row per CDR3 protein. This sample has about 500,000 distinct CDR3 sequences, with 30% to 35% found just once. The sequences come from PBMCs from the stem cell graft donor, collected from the stem cell graft. Receptors were obtained from a human donor who donated a stem cell graft to a child with aplastic anemia.

The V gene is TRBV11-2, the J gene TRBJ2-1; D may be TRBD2 (5 bases). Trimming took off 8 bases at V and 2 bases at J, with 16 bases between the two ends. The CDR3 sequence is 15 residues long. Looked up from germline, CDR1 is SGHAT and CDR2 is FQNNGV. The CDR3 reads CASRSGGIAYNEQFF. Written as DNA, the CDR3 is TGTGCCAGCCGCAGCGGTGGTATAGCCTACAATGAGCAGTTCTTC.

This sequence joins TRBV20-1 and TRBJ2-1; 14 nucleotides agree with TRBD2. V gave up 6 bases and J gave up 12 bases; unmatched junction bases: 13. The CDR3 totals 15 residues. The germline V gene has CDR1 DFQATT and CDR2 SNEGSKA (reference sequence). The CDR3 DNA sequence: TGCAGTGCCCTTCCGACTAGCGGGAGGGCCTTCGGGCAGTTCTTC. It specifies CSALPTSGRAFGQFF.

This clonotype has just a few counts. This rearrangement joins TRBV13 to TRBJ1-2, with 10 bases aligning to TRBD1. The CDR3 contains 14 residues. Germline CDR1 is PRHDT and CDR2 is FYEKMQ (reference sequence). J lost 8 bases, V lost 5 bases, and 8 bases had no gene match. CDR3 DNA sequence: TGTGCCAGCAGCCAGACAGGGGGCGACAGGGGCTACACCTTC. Translating it yields CASSQTGGDRGYTF.

CDR3 region: CASNRQGHSTDTQYF. In DNA form, the CDR3 reads TGCGCCAGCAACCGACAGGGACACTCCACAGATACGCAGTATTTT. The J gene is TRBJ2-3, the V gene TRBV5-1, with 7 bases fitting TRBD1. Germline assignment: CDR1 SGHRS and CDR2 YFSETQ. Unmatched junction bases numbered 9, after V lost 6 bases and J lost 2 bases. The CDR3 is 15 residues long.

This clonotype was picked up a small number of times. CDR3 in amino acids: CASSADTYGYTF. The CDR3 DNA follows: TGTGCCAGCAGCGCCGATACCTATGGCTACACCTTC. The chain is built from TRBV9 and TRBJ1-2, with D unclear. V was trimmed by 3 bases and J by 4 bases, leaving 7 bases between them. Germline V gene lookup returns CDR1 SGDLS and CDR2 YYNGEE. The CDR3 is 12 amino acids.

As DNA, the CDR3 is TGTGCCAGCAGCATCCGTCGGGGGACAGGGGGCGCTGAGCAGTTCTTC. It yields the protein CASSIRRGTGGAEQFF. V and J are TRBV7-2 and TRBJ2-1; 12 bases are a match to TRBD1. CDR3 length: 16 amino acids. V gave up 5 bases and J gave up 9 bases; unmatched junction bases: 11. The germline V gene encodes CDR1 SGHTA and CDR2 FQGNSA.

The rearrangement uses TRBV10-2 and TRBJ1-5, with D unresolved. The CDR3 consists of 13 residues. Trimming left V 5 bases short and J 5 bases short, with 10 bases between. Germline lookup yields CDR1 WSHSY and CDR2 SAAADI. CDR3 nucleotides: TGCGCCAGCAGTTTGGCTGACGATCAGCCCCAGCATTTT. The encoded protein is CASSLADDQPQHF.

The CDR3 loop is CASSPKWDRGETQYF. The CDR3 DNA sequence: TGTGCCAGCAGTCCAAAATGGGACAGGGGAGAGACCCAGTACTTC. The V gene is TRBV3-1, the J gene TRBJ2-5; the match to TRBD1 covers 10 bases. CDR1 is LGHDT and CDR2 is YNNKEL in the germline V gene (reference sequence). This CDR3 comprises 15 residues. V was pared by 6 bases and J by 4 bases, with 8 bases of the junction left unmatched.

This clonotype has more than one count but fewer than ten. The gene calls are TRBV15 and TRBJ1-2; possibly TRBD1 for D (5 bases). This CDR3 comprises 14 residues. CDR1 LNHNV and CDR2 YYDKDF come from the germline V gene (reference sequence). Trimming left V 2 bases short and J 3 bases short, with 10 bases between. The CDR3, as DNA: TGTGCCACCAGCAGACCCGACAGCTACTATGGCTACACCTTC. Its translation: CATSRPDSYYGYTF.

The J gene is TRBJ1-4, the V gene TRBV27, with 7 bases aligning to TRBD1. Trimming took 5 bases from V and 8 from J; bases not matched to a gene: 8. The CDR3 loop spans 14 amino acids. The germline V gene encodes CDR1 MNHEY and CDR2 SMNVEV (reference sequence). For the CDR3, the DNA is TGTGCCAGCAGTCCCCGACAGGGTAGAGAAAAACTGTTTTTT. This codes for CASSPRQGREKLFF.

This clonotype was seen more than once but under ten times. The genes are TRBV7-9 and TRBJ2-5; D possibly corresponds to TRBD1 (5 bases). Germline lookup yields CDR1 SEHNR and CDR2 FQNEAQ (reference sequence). Trimming took off 4 bases at V and 2 bases at J, with 14 bases between the two ends. This CDR3 has 15 amino acids. CDR3 bases: TGTGCCAGCAGCTCCCCAGGGCAGACACAAGAGACCCAGTACTTC. It yields the protein CASSSPGQTQETQYF.

This clonotype turned up a few times. The chain recombines TRBV20-1 with TRBJ2-1; 10 bases are a match to TRBD2. J lost 2 bases, V lost 3 bases, and 4 bases had no gene match. Germline assignment: CDR1 DFQATT and CDR2 SNEGSKA (reference sequence). CDR3 length: 15 amino acids. Written as DNA, the CDR3 is TGCAGTGCTAGCAGCACTAGCGGGGCCTACAATGAGCAGTTCTTC. Residues: CSASSTSGAYNEQFF.

The rearrangement links TRBV27 to TRBJ2-5; D tentatively fits TRBD1 or TRBD2 (6 bases each). V dropped 4 bases and J dropped 5 bases, with 14 bases sitting between them. CDR1 is MNHEY and CDR2 is SMNVEV in the germline V gene (reference sequence). The CDR3 spans 14 residues. The CDR3: CASSSRGVMETQYF. CDR3 bases: TGTGCCAGCAGTTCTAGGGGGGTTATGGAGACCCAGTACTTC.

This clonotype was seen a handful of times. The rearrangement links TRBV20-1 to TRBJ2-2; 10 bases agree with TRBD2. From germline, CDR1 is DFQATT and CDR2 SNEGSKA (reference sequence). This CDR3 has 14 amino acids. J gave up 6 bases and V 3 bases, and 4 bases lay outside the gene matches. CDR3 region: CSASQREGPGELFF. CDR3 in DNA: TGCAGTGCTAGCCAGCGGGAGGGCCCCGGGGAGCTGTTTTTT.

The genes are TRBV10-3 and TRBJ1-2, with D tentatively TRBD1 (6 bases). With 5 bases removed from V and 6 bases from J, the gap between germline ends came to 13 bases. Germline values: CDR1 ENHRY, CDR2 SYGVKD. The CDR3 loop spans 13 amino acids. The CDR3 coding sequence is TGTGCCATCAGTTCCGGGACATCTCATGGCTACACCTTC. It encodes CAISSGTSHGYTF.

In this sample, this clonotype turned up many times. This sequence joins TRBV6-2 or TRBV6-3 and TRBJ2-7, with TRBD2 identical over 7 bases. Losses at the gene ends were 5 bases for V and 7 bases for J; bases not matched to a gene: 8. This CDR3 spans 13 amino acids. From germline, CDR1 is MNHEY and CDR2 SVGEGT. CDR3 DNA sequence: TGTGCCAGCAGTGAAAGACTAGCACAAGAGCAGTACTTC. Protein sequence: CASSERLAQEQYF.

A few counts support this clonotype. V usage is TRBV29-1 and J usage is TRBJ2-1; the D gene is possibly TRBD2 (5 bases). Trimming left V 4 bases short and J 5 bases short, with 12 bases between. The CDR3 spans 13 residues. Germline V gene lookup returns CDR1 SQVTM and CDR2 ANQGSEA. The CDR3 is CSVGSSRNNEQFF. The CDR3, as DNA: TGCAGCGTTGGCTCTAGCCGTAACAATGAGCAGTTCTTC.

Only a few counts were recorded for this clonotype. The chain has TRBV6-1 and TRBJ1-5, with a weak D call TRBD1 (6 bases). The CDR3 is 13 residues long. Trimming stripped 6 bases from V and 9 bases from J, with 15 bases between. Looked up from germline, CDR1 is MNHNS and CDR2 is SASEGT. The chain's CDR3 is CASSTGPQGPQHF. CDR3 nucleotides: TGTGCCAGCAGCACAGGGCCCCAGGGGCCCCAGCATTTT.

The CDR3 coding sequence is TGTGCCAGCAGTTACTCATCAGGCCTGAACACTGAAGCTTTCTTT. Protein product: CASSYSSGLNTEAFF. This chain connects TRBV6-5 to TRBJ1-1; D ambiguous. Germline assignment: CDR1 MNHEY and CDR2 SVGAGI. V lost 0 bases and J 0 bases, leaving 8 bases between the germline ends. The CDR3 loop spans 15 amino acids.

V usage is TRBV7-2 and J usage is TRBJ2-5; D uncertain. The CDR3 contains 12 residues. V lost 4 bases, J lost 5 bases, and 8 bases lay in between. The germline V gene encodes CDR1 SGHTA and CDR2 FQGNSA. CDR3 DNA: TGTGCCAGCAGCTCCTATAAGGAGACCCAGTACTTC. Its protein product is CASSSYKETQYF.

The chain carries TRBV6-2 or TRBV6-3 and TRBJ2-1; no firm D call. The CDR3 contains 15 residues. From germline, CDR1 is MNHEY and CDR2 SVGEGT. The ends were cut back, 4 bases at V and 0 bases at J, with 10 bases in the middle. In nucleotides, the CDR3 is TGTGCCAGCAGTTCCCTCGATAGCTCCTACAATGAGCAGTTCTTC. This codes for CASSSLDSSYNEQFF.

This clonotype has only a few counts. The CDR3 coding sequence is TGTGCCACCAGTGACGACCGAATACAGAGTGAAGCTTTCTTT. The encoded protein is CATSDDRIQSEAFF. This rearrangement joins TRBV24-1 to TRBJ1-1, with D unresolved. Per germline, CDR1 KGHDR and CDR2 SFDVKD. This CDR3 has 14 amino acids. V lost 4 bases and J lost 7, with 15 bases in between.

The chain recombines TRBV12-3 or TRBV12-4 with TRBJ2-2, with TRBD2 matching over 7 bases. The ends lost 0 bases at V and 4 bases at J; junction bases unmatched: 8. The CDR3 has 17 amino acids. The CDR3 sequence is CASSLAAGGSFTGELFF. The DNA for the CDR3 is TGTGCCAGCAGTTTAGCGGCGGGCGGGAGCTTCACCGGGGAGCTGTTTTTT.

V is TRBV7-2 and J is TRBJ2-7; no reliable D call. Germline V CDR1 and CDR2: SGHTA, FQGNSA. Trimming left V 4 bases short and J 2 bases short, with 6 bases between. CDR3 size: 12 residues. CDR3 region: CASSSNPYEQYF. The CDR3 DNA reads as TGTGCCAGCAGCTCAAACCCCTACGAGCAGTACTTC.

The chain has TRBV6-1 and TRBJ2-3; 7 positions agree with TRBD2. This CDR3 spans 15 amino acids. Germline CDR1 reads MNHNS; CDR2 reads SASEGT. Trimming removed 0 bases from V and 2 bases from J; junction bases left unmatched: 2. CDR3 amino acids: CASSEAGGPTDTQYF. The CDR3 region has the DNA TGTGCCAGCAGTGAAGCGGGAGGGCCCACAGATACGCAGTATTTT.

This clonotype came up a few times. The rearrangement links TRBV12-3 or TRBV12-4 to TRBJ2-4; D might be TRBD1 (6 bases). The CDR3 is 13 residues long. The ends were cut back, 5 bases at V and 11 bases at J, with 16 bases in the middle. CDR3 sequence reads: CASSTGTISLQYF. In DNA, the CDR3 is TGTGCCAGCAGTACCGGGACAATTTCTCTTCAGTACTTC.

CDR3 residues: CASRWTGGNTEAFF. The DNA for the CDR3 is TGTGCCAGCAGGTGGACAGGCGGGAACACTGAAGCTTTCTTT. The V gene is TRBV2, the J gene TRBJ1-1; 7 bases align to TRBD1. V was pared by 6 bases and J by 1 base, with 5 bases of the junction left unmatched. This CDR3 contains 14 residues. Germline loops: CDR1 SNHLY, CDR2 FYNNEI.

This clonotype has a single count. This rearrangement joins TRBV7-2 to TRBJ2-2, with D tentatively TRBD2 (6 bases). The CDR3 is 17 amino acids. The V end lost 1 base, the J end lost 0 bases, and 12 bases lay between the germline ends. CDR1 and CDR2 (germline): SGHTA, FQGNSA. The CDR3 bases are TGTGCCAGCAGCTTAGTGGGGGGAGGCGCGAACACCGGGGAGCTGTTTTTT. This sequence encodes CASSLVGGGANTGELFF.

This chain uses TRBV7-2 with TRBJ2-7; 8 nucleotides align to TRBD1. CDR1 is SGHTA and CDR2 is FQGNSA in the germline V gene. Germline trimming cut 5 bases from V and 3 bases from J; bases unmatched to any gene: 9. The CDR3 has 15 amino acids. The CDR3 DNA is TGTGCCAGCAGCGATCCGGGACAGGCACGCTACGAGCAGTACTTC. The encoded protein is CASSDPGQARYEQYF.